This is a list of T cell receptor beta chains from one sample in a study of CD8 T cells in Susac syndrome. TCRdb processed the immunoSEQ multiplex PCR reads anew with MiXCR; each CDR3 protein has one entry. The table shows 200,000 to 300,000 distinct CDR3 sequences, with around 93% occurring only once. Sequenced material: CD4+ T cells from PBMCs. These receptors originate from a human donor with multiple sclerosis. The CDR3 runs from the conserved cysteine through the conserved F or W. The D gene is left open where the match is weak. Some rows have no size entry. The others give once, few or many, or a class for an expanded clone.

v_gene: TRBV19; d_gene: .; j_gene: TRBJ1-1; abundance: .; CDR3nt: TGTGCCAGTACCGACAGGATGAACACTGAAGCTTTCTTT; CDR3aa: CASTDRMNTEAFF
v_gene: TRBV5-1; d_gene: .; j_gene: TRBJ2-1; abundance: .; CDR3nt: TGCGCCAGCAGCTTGGTAGGGGTCGATGAGCAGTTCTTC; CDR3aa: CASSLVGVDEQFF
v_gene: TRBV5-4; d_gene: .; j_gene: TRBJ2-7; abundance: .; CDR3nt: TGTGCCAGCAGCTTGGGACTAGGAACCTACGAGCAGTACTTC; CDR3aa: CASSLGLGTYEQYF
v_gene: TRBV5-1; d_gene: .; j_gene: TRBJ2-5; abundance: .; CDR3nt: TGCGCCAGCAGCTTGGATGGTACGGGACTTCAAGAGACCCAGTACTTC; CDR3aa: CASSLDGTGLQETQYF
v_gene: TRBV30; d_gene: .; j_gene: TRBJ1-5; abundance: .; CDR3nt: TGTGCCTGGAGTGTAGCGGGGGGCTGGAGCAATCAGCCCCAGCATTTT; CDR3aa: CAWSVAGGWSNQPQHF
v_gene: TRBV6-1; d_gene: .; j_gene: TRBJ2-2; abundance: .; CDR3nt: TGTGCCAGCAGCCCGCTTACGGGTAACACCGGGGAGCTGTTTTTT; CDR3aa: CASSPLTGNTGELFF
v_gene: TRBV30; d_gene: .; j_gene: TRBJ2-7; abundance: .; CDR3nt: TGTGCCTGGAGCGAACCGGGCTCCATCCCCTACGAGCAGTACTTC; CDR3aa: CAWSEPGSIPYEQYF
v_gene: TRBV3-1; d_gene: .; j_gene: TRBJ2-1; abundance: .; CDR3nt: TGTGCCAGCAGCCAAGATGCGACCTACAATGAGCAGTTCTTC; CDR3aa: CASSQDATYNEQFF
v_gene: TRBV6-1; d_gene: TRBD1; j_gene: TRBJ1-5; abundance: .; CDR3nt: TGTGCCATAGGGACAGGGAAGCCCCAGCATTTT; CDR3aa: CAIGTGKPQHF
v_gene: TRBV7-2; d_gene: TRBD2; j_gene: TRBJ2-3; abundance: .; CDR3nt: TGTGCCAGCAGACCTGGGGGGGGCACAGATACGCAGTATTTT; CDR3aa: CASRPGGGTDTQYF
v_gene: TRBV5-1; d_gene: .; j_gene: TRBJ2-5; abundance: .; CDR3nt: TGCGCCAGCAGCCGAGGGCCTCGGGAGACCCAGTACTTC; CDR3aa: CASSRGPRETQYF
v_gene: TRBV12-3/TRBV12-4; d_gene: TRBD1; j_gene: TRBJ1-5; abundance: .; CDR3nt: TGTGCCAGCAGTTCCATCCCGACAGGGGTTATGGGTCAGCCCCAGCATTTT; CDR3aa: CASSSIPTGVMGQPQHF
v_gene: TRBV18; d_gene: .; j_gene: TRBJ1-4; abundance: .; CDR3nt: TGTGCCAGCTCGACCGGAGGACAGACCTATGAAAAACTGTTTTTT; CDR3aa: CASSTGGQTYEKLFF
v_gene: TRBV29-1; d_gene: TRBD2; j_gene: TRBJ2-1; abundance: .; CDR3nt: TGCAGCGCGGTGAGTGCGGGGGGCCCTCTTTTCTTC; CDR3aa: CSAVSAGGPLFF
v_gene: TRBV2; d_gene: .; j_gene: TRBJ2-3; abundance: .; CDR3nt: TGTGCCAGCAGGCCTAGAGTCGAGACAGATACGCAGTATTTT; CDR3aa: CASRPRVETDTQYF
v_gene: TRBV7-9; d_gene: .; j_gene: TRBJ1-3; abundance: .; CDR3nt: TGTGTTACCGAGCCCGAGGGTAACACCATATATTTT; CDR3aa: CVTEPEGNTIYF
v_gene: TRBV19; d_gene: .; j_gene: TRBJ2-1; abundance: .; CDR3nt: TGTGCCAGTAGTCGGCCGGGACCAAATACCAATGAGCAGTTCTTC; CDR3aa: CASSRPGPNTNEQFF
v_gene: TRBV12-3/TRBV12-4; d_gene: TRBD2; j_gene: TRBJ2-3; abundance: .; CDR3nt: TGTGCCAGCAGTCGACACAAAGGACTAGCGCCTAGCACAGATACGCAGTATTTT; CDR3aa: CASSRHKGLAPSTDTQYF
v_gene: TRBV19; d_gene: TRBD1; j_gene: TRBJ1-1; abundance: once; CDR3nt: TGTGCCAGTAGTCCACCCGGGACAGGGGTGGCCACTGAAGCTTTCTTT; CDR3aa: CASSPPGTGVATEAFF
v_gene: TRBV5-1; d_gene: .; j_gene: TRBJ2-3; abundance: .; CDR3nt: TGCGCCAGCAGCTTTTGGGGGGTCTCAGATACGCAGTATTTT; CDR3aa: CASSFWGVSDTQYF
v_gene: TRBV4-2; d_gene: .; j_gene: TRBJ2-2; abundance: once; CDR3nt: TGTGCCAGCAGCCAAGATCAGGGGCTGAACACCGGGGAGCTGTTTTTT; CDR3aa: CASSQDQGLNTGELFF
v_gene: TRBV9; d_gene: TRBD1; j_gene: TRBJ1-2; abundance: .; CDR3nt: TGTGCCAGCAGCGTATTTGATAGAACAGGGGCTTATGGCTACACCTTC; CDR3aa: CASSVFDRTGAYGYTF
v_gene: TRBV18; d_gene: .; j_gene: TRBJ1-1; abundance: .; CDR3nt: TGTGCCAGCTCACCATTAGGGCGGGTAGCTGAAGCTTTCTTT; CDR3aa: CASSPLGRVAEAFF
v_gene: TRBV5-1; d_gene: .; j_gene: TRBJ2-5; abundance: few; CDR3nt: TGCGCCAGCAGCTTGGCAATGGAGACCCAGTACTTC; CDR3aa: CASSLAMETQYF
v_gene: TRBV6-1; d_gene: .; j_gene: TRBJ2-4; abundance: .; CDR3nt: TGTGCCAGCAGCGAAGGTATCAAAAACATTCAGTACTTC; CDR3aa: CASSEGIKNIQYF
v_gene: TRBV5-4; d_gene: .; j_gene: TRBJ1-4; abundance: .; CDR3nt: TGTGCCAGCAGCTTGGATCCGGGCTCGGGAAAACTGTTTTTT; CDR3aa: CASSLDPGSGKLFF
v_gene: TRBV5-1; d_gene: TRBD1; j_gene: TRBJ2-6; abundance: once; CDR3nt: TGCGCCAGCAGCTCAGAGACAGGGGCTGGGGCCAACGTCCTGACTTTC; CDR3aa: CASSSETGAGANVLTF
v_gene: TRBV7-2; d_gene: .; j_gene: TRBJ2-1; abundance: few; CDR3nt: TGTGCCAGCAGCTTAGCCAGGGTTGGAAATGAGCAGTTCTTC; CDR3aa: CASSLARVGNEQFF
v_gene: TRBV4-1; d_gene: .; j_gene: TRBJ1-4; abundance: .; CDR3nt: TGCGCCAGCAGCCACTCACCACGGGGTGTGAGTGAAAAACTGTTTTTT; CDR3aa: CASSHSPRGVSEKLFF
v_gene: TRBV2; d_gene: TRBD2; j_gene: TRBJ2-1; abundance: .; CDR3nt: TGTGCCAGCAGGGAGACTAGCGGGGGACTATATTACAATGAGCAGTTCTTC; CDR3aa: CASRETSGGLYYNEQFF
v_gene: TRBV6-6; d_gene: .; j_gene: TRBJ2-7; abundance: .; CDR3nt: TGTGCCAGCGGGGGGCTCTACGAGCAGTACTTC; CDR3aa: CASGGLYEQYF
v_gene: TRBV18; d_gene: .; j_gene: TRBJ2-5; abundance: once; CDR3nt: TGTGCCAGCTCACCGGGAGTTTCCCGGGAGACCCAGTACTTC; CDR3aa: CASSPGVSRETQYF
v_gene: TRBV4-1; d_gene: TRBD2; j_gene: TRBJ2-7; abundance: .; CDR3nt: TGCGCCAGCAGCCCGTTCGCCAGGGACTACCACGAGCAGTACTTC; CDR3aa: CASSPFARDYHEQYF
v_gene: TRBV7-2; d_gene: .; j_gene: TRBJ1-1; abundance: .; CDR3nt: TGTGCCAGCAGCTTAGGGGCACGGCCTGAAGCTTTCTTT; CDR3aa: CASSLGARPEAFF
v_gene: TRBV20-1; d_gene: TRBD2; j_gene: TRBJ2-3; abundance: .; CDR3nt: TGCAGTGCCAGAGACCCAGCGGGGGCGAGGGATACGCAGTATTTT; CDR3aa: CSARDPAGARDTQYF
v_gene: TRBV15; d_gene: .; j_gene: TRBJ2-1; abundance: .; CDR3nt: TGTGCCACCAGCAGTGACCTACCAGGGTTCGCGAATGAGCAGTTCTTC; CDR3aa: CATSSDLPGFANEQFF
v_gene: TRBV9; d_gene: TRBD2; j_gene: TRBJ2-1; abundance: .; CDR3nt: TGTGCCAGCAGCGTAGGGCCGGGACTAGCGGAGGGGGGGGAGTTCTTC; CDR3aa: CASSVGPGLAEGGEFF
v_gene: TRBV12-3/TRBV12-4; d_gene: .; j_gene: TRBJ2-4; abundance: .; CDR3nt: TGTGCCAGCAGTTTAGCCCCCGTGGGGGAAATTCAGTACTTC; CDR3aa: CASSLAPVGEIQYF
v_gene: TRBV9; d_gene: TRBD2; j_gene: TRBJ2-1; abundance: once; CDR3nt: TGTGCCAGCAGCCCACTGGGGATGGGACTAGCGGCCTACAATGAGCAGTTCTTC; CDR3aa: CASSPLGMGLAAYNEQFF
v_gene: TRBV4-1; d_gene: TRBD1; j_gene: TRBJ1-2; abundance: .; CDR3nt: TGCGCCAGCAGCCAACCCGGGACAGGTCCAAAGTATGGCTACACCTTC; CDR3aa: CASSQPGTGPKYGYTF
v_gene: TRBV3-1; d_gene: .; j_gene: TRBJ1-1; abundance: .; CDR3nt: TGTGCCAGCAGCCTTTTCTCCGGGTCCCATAACACTGAAGCTTTCTTT; CDR3aa: CASSLFSGSHNTEAFF